These T cell receptor beta chains were read from a single sample in a study of control samples from healthy donors and cancer patients. Profiled with immunoSEQ multiplex PCR; TCRdb holds only in-frame clones, not every one. Here the sample spans fewer than 95,000 clones, more than 75% being singletons. Sequencing was done on a sample of blood. The receptors derive from a woman in her 40s in good health. Each CDR3 is given with its conserved first and last residue. A D gene is named only where the DNA matches it firmly. Size is stated for part of the rows, as once, few or many counts, or as a class when the clone is expanded.

j_gene: TRBJ1-3
d_gene: .
v_gene: TRBV6-1
abundance: .
CDR3nt: TGTGCCAGCAGTGAACGGGGGGCGTTCTCTGGAAACACCATATATTTT
CDR3aa: CASSERGAFSGNTIYF

j_gene: TRBJ1-2
d_gene: .
v_gene: TRBV2
abundance: .
CDR3nt: TGTGCCAGCAGTGAAAGGACGGTAGGGGGGAACTATGGCTACACCTTC
CDR3aa: CASSERTVGGNYGYTF

j_gene: TRBJ2-7
d_gene: TRBD2
v_gene: TRBV10-2
abundance: .
CDR3nt: TGCGCCAGCAGTGCTCTGGCGGGGGGGCGAGGGGAGCAGTACTTC
CDR3aa: CASSALAGGRGEQYF

j_gene: TRBJ2-5
d_gene: .
v_gene: TRBV7-9
abundance: few
CDR3nt: TGTGCCAGCAACCCCCAGGGACAAGAGACCCAGTACTTC
CDR3aa: CASNPQGQETQYF

j_gene: TRBJ1-6
d_gene: TRBD1
v_gene: TRBV27
abundance: .
CDR3nt: TGTGCCAGCCGTAAAGGACAGGCTTATTCACCCCTCCACTTT
CDR3aa: CASRKGQAYSPLHF

j_gene: TRBJ1-1
d_gene: .
v_gene: TRBV9
abundance: .
CDR3nt: TGTGCCAGCAGCGTAGACAGAATGAACACTGAAGCTTTCTTT
CDR3aa: CASSVDRMNTEAFF

j_gene: TRBJ2-3
d_gene: .
v_gene: TRBV9
abundance: .
CDR3nt: TGTGCCAGCAGCGTAGGGATAGAAAGTATCGTTACGCAGTATTTT
CDR3aa: CASSVGIESIVTQYF

j_gene: TRBJ1-5
d_gene: .
v_gene: TRBV7-3
abundance: .
CDR3nt: TGTGCCAGCAGCAGCGTCGGGCAGGGGTCGTTGAATCAGCCCCAGCATTTT
CDR3aa: CASSSVGQGSLNQPQHF

j_gene: TRBJ1-5
d_gene: .
v_gene: TRBV3-1/TRBV3-2
abundance: .
CDR3nt: TGTGCCAGCAGCTTAGGTCTAAATCAGCCCCAGCATTTT
CDR3aa: CASSLGLNQPQHF

j_gene: TRBJ1-2
d_gene: TRBD1
v_gene: TRBV7-9
abundance: .
CDR3nt: TGTGCCAGCAGCTTGGGACAGGGGCTTGGCTACACCTTC
CDR3aa: CASSLGQGLGYTF

j_gene: TRBJ1-6
d_gene: .
v_gene: TRBV19
abundance: once
CDR3nt: TGTGCCAGTATGGGAGGAGGCCGTGGAGGTTTTAATTCACCCCTCCACTTT
CDR3aa: CASMGGGRGGFNSPLHF

j_gene: TRBJ2-5
d_gene: TRBD2
v_gene: TRBV7-2
abundance: .
CDR3nt: TGTGCCAGCAGGGCGGGACTAGCGGGGGAGACCCAGTACTTC
CDR3aa: CASRAGLAGETQYF

j_gene: TRBJ2-1
d_gene: .
v_gene: TRBV6-4
abundance: .
CDR3nt: TGTGCCAGCAGTGACTCGGACTACAATGAGCAGTTCTTC
CDR3aa: CASSDSDYNEQFF

j_gene: TRBJ2-2
d_gene: .
v_gene: TRBV4-2
abundance: .
CDR3nt: TGTGCCAGCAGCCAAGCTACGACGAACACCGGGGAGCTGTTTTTT
CDR3aa: CASSQATTNTGELFF

j_gene: TRBJ2-1
d_gene: .
v_gene: TRBV7-2
abundance: .
CDR3nt: TGTGCCAGCAGCCCCTCCTGGGGGGACGGGCAGTTCTTC
CDR3aa: CASSPSWGDGQFF

j_gene: TRBJ2-2
d_gene: .
v_gene: TRBV6-2/TRBV6-3
abundance: .
CDR3nt: TGTGCCAGCAGTTACTCCATGACAGAACCCGGGGAGCTGTTTTTT
CDR3aa: CASSYSMTEPGELFF

j_gene: TRBJ1-4
d_gene: .
v_gene: TRBV9
abundance: once
CDR3nt: TGTGCCAGCAGCCCCCGGACAAGGGGTAAACTTTTT
CDR3aa: CASSPRTRGKLF

j_gene: TRBJ1-2
d_gene: TRBD1
v_gene: TRBV7-8
abundance: .
CDR3nt: TGTGCCAGCAGCCTCAGACAGGGGAGGTATCATGGCTACACCTTC
CDR3aa: CASSLRQGRYHGYTF

j_gene: TRBJ2-5
d_gene: TRBD2
v_gene: TRBV10-3
abundance: once
CDR3nt: TGTGCCATCGCGGGGGATTCCGGGACTAGAAAAAAGACCCAGTACTTC
CDR3aa: CAIAGDSGTRKKTQYF

j_gene: TRBJ2-2
d_gene: TRBD1
v_gene: TRBV6-2/TRBV6-3
abundance: .
CDR3nt: TGTGCCAGCAGTTACTTCGGGACAGGGGAGGACACCGGGGAGCTGTTTTTT
CDR3aa: CASSYFGTGEDTGELFF

j_gene: TRBJ2-2
d_gene: TRBD1
v_gene: TRBV14
abundance: .
CDR3nt: TGTGCCAGCAGCCAAGACGGGACAGGTTCGAACACCGGGGAGCTGTTTTTT
CDR3aa: CASSQDGTGSNTGELFF

j_gene: TRBJ2-7
d_gene: TRBD1
v_gene: TRBV4-3
abundance: .
CDR3nt: TGCGCCAGCAGCCCCGGGACAGGGAGTACCTACGAGCAGTACTTC
CDR3aa: CASSPGTGSTYEQYF

j_gene: TRBJ1-2
d_gene: TRBD1
v_gene: TRBV6-5
abundance: few
CDR3nt: TGTGCCAGCAGCCCAACAGGGGCTTGGGGCTACACCTTC
CDR3aa: CASSPTGAWGYTF

j_gene: TRBJ1-2
d_gene: TRBD1
v_gene: TRBV6-5
abundance: .
CDR3nt: TGTGCCAGCAGCCAAGCAGGGACAGCCTGGGGCTACACCTTC
CDR3aa: CASSQAGTAWGYTF

j_gene: TRBJ1-3
d_gene: .
v_gene: TRBV14
abundance: .
CDR3nt: TGTGCCAGCAGCTCTAACAGAAACACCATATATTTT
CDR3aa: CASSSNRNTIYF

j_gene: TRBJ2-7
d_gene: .
v_gene: TRBV9
abundance: .
CDR3nt: TGTGCCAGCAGCGTAGTCCCAGTCTCCTTCTCCTACGAGCAGTACTTC
CDR3aa: CASSVVPVSFSYEQYF

j_gene: TRBJ2-7
d_gene: .
v_gene: TRBV5-5
abundance: .
CDR3nt: TGTGCCAGCAGCTTGGTTTGGGGAACCTACGAGCAGTACTTC
CDR3aa: CASSLVWGTYEQYF

j_gene: TRBJ2-1
d_gene: TRBD2
v_gene: TRBV18
abundance: .
CDR3nt: TGTGCCAGCTCACCGGGACTAGCGGGGGGTAGTGAGCAGTTCTTC
CDR3aa: CASSPGLAGGSEQFF

j_gene: TRBJ2-1
d_gene: TRBD2
v_gene: TRBV30
abundance: .
CDR3nt: TGTGCCTGGATTTTAGCGGGGGCCGCAACCAATGAGCAGTTCTTC
CDR3aa: CAWILAGAATNEQFF

j_gene: TRBJ1-6
d_gene: .
v_gene: TRBV5-1
abundance: .
CDR3nt: TGCGCCAGCAGCAAGGACAGCCGATCTATAAGGGATTCACCCCTCCACTTT
CDR3aa: CASSKDSRSIRDSPLHF

j_gene: TRBJ2-7
d_gene: TRBD2
v_gene: TRBV5-1
abundance: .
CDR3nt: TGCGCCAGCAGCTTGGCGCGGGGGTCCGCCTACGAGCAGTACTTC
CDR3aa: CASSLARGSAYEQYF

j_gene: TRBJ2-5
d_gene: TRBD1
v_gene: TRBV18
abundance: .
CDR3nt: TGTGCCAGCTCACCACCCGGGACAGAAGATCAAGAGACCCAGTACTTC
CDR3aa: CASSPPGTEDQETQYF

j_gene: TRBJ2-1
d_gene: TRBD2
v_gene: TRBV5-1
abundance: .
CDR3nt: TGCGCCAGCAGCTTGGTAGCGGGGGCCCTGACCAATGAGCAGTTCTTC
CDR3aa: CASSLVAGALTNEQFF

j_gene: TRBJ1-2
d_gene: .
v_gene: TRBV5-6
abundance: few
CDR3nt: TGTGCCAGCAGCTTTATTTCGGCGCGGCAGGAAGGTGGCTACACCTTC
CDR3aa: CASSFISARQEGGYTF

j_gene: TRBJ2-4
d_gene: TRBD2
v_gene: TRBV19
abundance: .
CDR3nt: TGTGCCAGTAGTATGGGACTAGTAGCCAAAAACATTCAGTACTTC
CDR3aa: CASSMGLVAKNIQYF

j_gene: TRBJ2-5
d_gene: TRBD1
v_gene: TRBV2
abundance: .
CDR3nt: TGTGCCAGCAGTGGGGACAGGGGAGAGACCCAGTACTTC
CDR3aa: CASSGDRGETQYF

j_gene: TRBJ1-2
d_gene: TRBD1
v_gene: TRBV24-1
abundance: .
CDR3nt: TGTGCCACCAGTGATCCCGGGACAGGGAATGGCTACACCTTC
CDR3aa: CATSDPGTGNGYTF

j_gene: TRBJ2-7
d_gene: TRBD2
v_gene: TRBV7-2
abundance: .
CDR3nt: TGTGCCAGCAGCCCCCGGGCGGGTAGCGGGGGATACGAGCAGTACTTC
CDR3aa: CASSPRAGSGGYEQYF

j_gene: TRBJ1-6
d_gene: TRBD1
v_gene: TRBV11-3
abundance: .
CDR3nt: TGTGCCAGCAGCTTAGGGACAGGGGTTAATTCACCCCTCCACTTT
CDR3aa: CASSLGTGVNSPLHF

j_gene: TRBJ2-1
d_gene: TRBD1
v_gene: TRBV10-3
abundance: once
CDR3nt: TGTGCCATCAGTCCGGGACAGGGTCCGAATGAGCAGTTCTTC
CDR3aa: CAISPGQGPNEQFF

j_gene: TRBJ2-3
d_gene: .
v_gene: TRBV6-1
abundance: .
CDR3nt: TGTGCCAGCAGTGAAGGGGGCTGGAGGGCTAGCACAGATACGCAGTATTTT
CDR3aa: CASSEGGWRASTDTQYF

j_gene: TRBJ2-7
d_gene: .
v_gene: TRBV6-5
abundance: .
CDR3nt: TGTGCCAGCAGTTTATCGGACAGCCTCTACGAGCAGTACTTC
CDR3aa: CASSLSDSLYEQYF

j_gene: TRBJ2-3
d_gene: .
v_gene: TRBV5-6
abundance: .
CDR3nt: TGTGCCAGCAGCTTGGCTGATCCTACAGATACGCAGTATTTT
CDR3aa: CASSLADPTDTQYF

j_gene: TRBJ2-1
d_gene: .
v_gene: TRBV6-1
abundance: .
CDR3nt: TGTGCCAGCAGTGACCCGCTCCCGCCCAATGAGCAGTTCTTC
CDR3aa: CASSDPLPPNEQFF

j_gene: TRBJ1-2
d_gene: TRBD1
v_gene: TRBV6-5
abundance: .
CDR3nt: TGTGCCAGCAGTCCAACAGGGGGCTGGTATGGCTACACCTTC
CDR3aa: CASSPTGGWYGYTF

j_gene: TRBJ2-1
d_gene: .
v_gene: TRBV24-1
abundance: once
CDR3nt: TGTGCCACCTCGAAGCACAATGAGCAGTTCTTC
CDR3aa: CATSKHNEQFF

j_gene: TRBJ1-1
d_gene: .
v_gene: TRBV2
abundance: .
CDR3nt: TGTGCCAGCAAGAAAGGGCCGCTGAACACTGAAGCTTTCTTT
CDR3aa: CASKKGPLNTEAFF

j_gene: TRBJ1-2
d_gene: .
v_gene: TRBV6-5
abundance: .
CDR3nt: TGTGCCAGCAGTTACTCGATCAATAACTATGGCTACACCTTC
CDR3aa: CASSYSINNYGYTF

j_gene: TRBJ1-2
d_gene: TRBD1
v_gene: TRBV12-3/TRBV12-4
abundance: .
CDR3nt: TGTGCCAGCACATGGACAGGGAGATATGGCTACACCTTC
CDR3aa: CASTWTGRYGYTF

j_gene: TRBJ2-7
d_gene: .
v_gene: TRBV24-1
abundance: few
CDR3nt: TGTGCCACCAGTGATTCAAGGGGATCCTTCGAGCAGTACTTC
CDR3aa: CATSDSRGSFEQYF

j_gene: TRBJ1-1
d_gene: .
v_gene: TRBV27
abundance: .
CDR3nt: TGTGCCAGCTGGGGACATTTGAACACTGAAGCTTTCTTT
CDR3aa: CASWGHLNTEAFF

j_gene: TRBJ1-1
d_gene: TRBD1
v_gene: TRBV3-1/TRBV3-2
abundance: .
CDR3nt: TGTGCCAGCAGCCGGCTGGGACAGGGAAAAACTTTCTTT
CDR3aa: CASSRLGQGKTFF

j_gene: TRBJ1-1
d_gene: .
v_gene: TRBV5-5
abundance: .
CDR3nt: TGTGCCAGCAGCCACGAATTACTTAGGACTGAAGCTTTCTTT
CDR3aa: CASSHELLRTEAFF

j_gene: TRBJ1-5
d_gene: .
v_gene: TRBV2
abundance: .
CDR3nt: TGTGCCAGCAGTTTTGAATCCGGGGAAAATCAGCCCCAGCATTTT
CDR3aa: CASSFESGENQPQHF

j_gene: TRBJ2-2
d_gene: TRBD1
v_gene: TRBV9
abundance: .
CDR3nt: TGTGCCAGCAGCCCACCACAGGGGTACACCGGGGAGCTGTTTTTT
CDR3aa: CASSPPQGYTGELFF

j_gene: TRBJ2-5
d_gene: TRBD2
v_gene: TRBV24-1
abundance: .
CDR3nt: TGTGCCACCAGTGTGGGGGGGGAGACCCAGTACTTC
CDR3aa: CATSVGGETQYF

j_gene: TRBJ1-5
d_gene: .
v_gene: TRBV6-2/TRBV6-3
abundance: .
CDR3nt: TGTGCCAGCAGTGTCAGGGGAGAAGGGAATCAGCCCCAGCATTTT
CDR3aa: CASSVRGEGNQPQHF